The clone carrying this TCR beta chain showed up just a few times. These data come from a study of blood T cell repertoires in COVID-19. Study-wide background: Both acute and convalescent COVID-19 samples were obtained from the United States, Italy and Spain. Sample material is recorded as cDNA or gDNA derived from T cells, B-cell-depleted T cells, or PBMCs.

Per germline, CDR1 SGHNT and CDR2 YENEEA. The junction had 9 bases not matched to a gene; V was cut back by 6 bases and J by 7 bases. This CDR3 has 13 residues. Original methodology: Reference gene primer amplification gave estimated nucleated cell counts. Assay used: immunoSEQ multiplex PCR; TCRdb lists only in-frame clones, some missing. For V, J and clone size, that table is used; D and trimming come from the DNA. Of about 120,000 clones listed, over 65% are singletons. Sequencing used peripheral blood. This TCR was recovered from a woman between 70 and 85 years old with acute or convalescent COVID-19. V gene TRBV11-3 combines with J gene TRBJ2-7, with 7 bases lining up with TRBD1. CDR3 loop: CASSPGQIQEQYF. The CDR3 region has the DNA TGTGCCAGCAGTCCGGGACAGATCCAAGAGCAGTACTTC.